The clone carrying this TCR beta chain showed up many times. Its antigen is undetermined. This specimen belongs to a study of regulatory T cells in long-lasting Graves disease. Study results and limitations: Persistent disease preferred TRBV28, TRBJ1-2 and TRBJ2-5; new disease, TRBV20-1 and TRBJ2-1.

The CDR3 sequence is 14 residues long. Trimming left V 2 bases short and J 5 bases short, with 13 bases between. Germline CDR1 is MDHEN and CDR2 is SYDVKM. Regarding time point: newly diagnosed GD, antithyroid drugs for less than 3 months. RNA from PBMCs was the source of the TCR library. CDR3-region Arm-PCR and iRepertoire HTBI primers produced the TCR beta libraries. TCRdb independently ran MiXCR on the multiplex PCR reads; one entry per CDR3 protein. This table has over 400,000 distinct CDR3 sequences, about 14% appearing once. A further study also used this sample, focusing on T cells in Graves' hyperthyroidism and ophthalmopathy. As that study records: Together with thyroid ultrasound, orbital computed tomography, serum thyroxine and TRAb, clinical symptoms were used for diagnoses.

The sequences come from peripheral blood mononuclear cells (PBMCs), collected at new diagnosis, from a patient treated with antithyroid drugs. V gene TRBV28 combines with J gene TRBJ2-7; D is uncertain. This clonotype was sampled from a woman aged 45-60 years with Graves disease. The CDR3: CASSLRVLNNEQYF. In DNA, the CDR3 is TGTGCCAGCAGTTTACGTGTACTAAATAACGAGCAGTACTTC. The full variable domain, rest sourced from reference TRBV28 and TRBJ2-7, is DVKVTQSSRYLVKRTGEKVFLECVQDMDHENMFWYRQDPGLGLRLIYFSYDVKMKEKGDIPEGYSVSREKKERFSLILESASTNQTSMYLCASSLRVLNNEQYFGPGTRLTVT.